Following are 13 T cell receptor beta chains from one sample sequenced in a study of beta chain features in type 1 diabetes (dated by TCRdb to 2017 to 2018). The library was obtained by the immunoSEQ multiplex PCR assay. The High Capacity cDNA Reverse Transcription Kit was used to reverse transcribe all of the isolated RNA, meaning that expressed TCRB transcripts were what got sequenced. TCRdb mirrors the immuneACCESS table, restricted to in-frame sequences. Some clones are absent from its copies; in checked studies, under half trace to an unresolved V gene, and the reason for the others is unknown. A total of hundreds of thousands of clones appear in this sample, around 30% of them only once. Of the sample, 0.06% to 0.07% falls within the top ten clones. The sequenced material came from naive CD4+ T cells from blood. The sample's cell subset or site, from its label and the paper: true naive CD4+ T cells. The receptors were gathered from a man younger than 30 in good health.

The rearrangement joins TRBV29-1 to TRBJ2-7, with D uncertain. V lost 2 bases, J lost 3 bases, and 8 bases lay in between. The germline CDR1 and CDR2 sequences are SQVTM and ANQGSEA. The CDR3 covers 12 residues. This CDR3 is CSVERPNYEQYF. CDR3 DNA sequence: TGCAGCGTTGAACGGCCTAACTACGAGCAGTACTTC.

The CDR3 sequence is CASSQDYYRPRTARAYEQYF. The CDR3, as DNA: TGCGCCAGCAGCCAAGATTACTACAGACCCCGAACGGCGAGAGCCTACGAGCAGTACTTC. The chain employs TRBV4-3 and TRBJ2-7, with D uncertain. CDR3 size: 20 residues. Germline V gene sequence: CDR1 LGHNA, CDR2 YSLEER. Trimming pared 0 bases from V and 2 bases from J, leaving 26 bases between.

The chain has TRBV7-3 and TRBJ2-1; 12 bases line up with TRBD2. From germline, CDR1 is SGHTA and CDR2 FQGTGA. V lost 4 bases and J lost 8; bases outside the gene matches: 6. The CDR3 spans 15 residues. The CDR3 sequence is CASSSGLAGWDEQFF. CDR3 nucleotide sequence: TGTGCCAGCAGCTCCGGACTAGCGGGATGGGATGAGCAGTTCTTC.

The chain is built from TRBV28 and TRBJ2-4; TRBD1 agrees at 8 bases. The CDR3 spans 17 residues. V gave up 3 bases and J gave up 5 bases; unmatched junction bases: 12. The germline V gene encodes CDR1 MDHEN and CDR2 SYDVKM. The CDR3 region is CASSFPGTGIVQNIQYF. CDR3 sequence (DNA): TGTGCCAGCAGTTTTCCCGGGACAGGTATTGTCCAAAACATTCAGTACTTC. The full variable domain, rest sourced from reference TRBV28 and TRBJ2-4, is DVKVTQSSRYLVKRTGEKVFLECVQDMDHENMFWYRQDPGLGLRLIYFSYDVKMKEKGDIPEGYSVSREKKERFSLILESASTNQTSMYLCASSFPGTGIVQNIQYFGAGTRLSVL.

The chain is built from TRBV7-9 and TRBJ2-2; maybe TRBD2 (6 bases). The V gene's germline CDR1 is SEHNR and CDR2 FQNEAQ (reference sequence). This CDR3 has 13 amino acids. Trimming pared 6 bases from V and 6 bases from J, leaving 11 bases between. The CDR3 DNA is TGTGCCAGCAGGCAACTAGCTGCCGGGGAGCTGTTTTTT. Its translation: CASRQLAAGELFF.

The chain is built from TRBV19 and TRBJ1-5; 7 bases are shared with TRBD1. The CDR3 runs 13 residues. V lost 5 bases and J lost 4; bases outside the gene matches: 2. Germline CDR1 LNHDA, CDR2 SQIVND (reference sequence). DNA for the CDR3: TGTGCCAGTAGTCAACAGGGGAATCAGCCCCAGCATTTT. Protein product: CASSQQGNQPQHF. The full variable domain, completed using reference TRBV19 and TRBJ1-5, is DGGITQSPKYLFRKEGQNVTLSCEQNLNHDAMYWYRQDPGQGLRLIYYSQIVNDFQKGDIAEGYSVSREKKESFPLTVTSAQKNPTAFYLCASSQQGNQPQHFGDGTRLSIL.

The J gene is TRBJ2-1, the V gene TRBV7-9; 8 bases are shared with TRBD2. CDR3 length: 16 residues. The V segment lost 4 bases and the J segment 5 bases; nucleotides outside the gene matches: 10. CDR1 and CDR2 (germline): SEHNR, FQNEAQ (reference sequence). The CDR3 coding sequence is TGTGCCAGCAGCTCCAGAAGCACTAGCGGTCACAATGAGCAGTTCTTC. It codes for CASSSRSTSGHNEQFF.

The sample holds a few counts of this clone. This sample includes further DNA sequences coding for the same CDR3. The CDR3 nucleotides read TGCAGCGTGGATGGGGGGACAGATACGCAGTATTTT. Translated: CSVDGGTDTQYF. The rearrangement joins TRBV29-1 to TRBJ2-3; D possibly corresponds to TRBD2 (6 bases). Trimming pared 6 bases from V and 3 bases from J, leaving 10 bases between. This CDR3 spans 12 amino acids. Germline V CDR1 and CDR2: SQVTM, ANQGSEA.

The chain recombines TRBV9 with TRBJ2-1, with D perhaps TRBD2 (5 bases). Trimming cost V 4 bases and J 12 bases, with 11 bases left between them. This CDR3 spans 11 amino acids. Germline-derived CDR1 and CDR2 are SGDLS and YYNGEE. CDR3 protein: CASSSGGGQFF. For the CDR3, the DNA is TGTGCCAGCAGCTCGGGTGGAGGGCAGTTCTTC.

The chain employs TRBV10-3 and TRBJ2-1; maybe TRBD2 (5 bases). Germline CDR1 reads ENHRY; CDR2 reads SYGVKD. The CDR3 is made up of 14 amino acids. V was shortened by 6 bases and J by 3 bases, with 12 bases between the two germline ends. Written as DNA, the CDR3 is TGTGCCATCAGGAAGGACTCCGACTACAATGAGCAGTTCTTC. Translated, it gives CAIRKDSDYNEQFF.

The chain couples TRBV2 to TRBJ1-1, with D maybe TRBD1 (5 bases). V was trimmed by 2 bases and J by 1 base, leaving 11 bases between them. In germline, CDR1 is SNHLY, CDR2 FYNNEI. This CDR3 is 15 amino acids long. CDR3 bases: TGTGCCAGCAGTGAATGGGGACGGGAGAACACTGAAGCTTTCTTT. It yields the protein CASSEWGRENTEAFF. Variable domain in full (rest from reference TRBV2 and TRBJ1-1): EPEVTQTPSHQVTQMGQEVILRCVPISNHLYFYWYRQILGQKVEFLVSFYNNEISEKSEIFDDQFSVERPDGSNFTLKIRSTKLEDSAMYFCASSEWGRENTEAFFGQGTRLTVV.

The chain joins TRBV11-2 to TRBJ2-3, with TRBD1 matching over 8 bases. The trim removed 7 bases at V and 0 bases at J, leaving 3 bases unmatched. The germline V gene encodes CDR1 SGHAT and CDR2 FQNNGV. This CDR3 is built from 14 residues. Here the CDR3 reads CASNTGGSTDTQYF. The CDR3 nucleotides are TGTGCCAGCAATACAGGGGGTAGCACAGATACGCAGTATTTT.

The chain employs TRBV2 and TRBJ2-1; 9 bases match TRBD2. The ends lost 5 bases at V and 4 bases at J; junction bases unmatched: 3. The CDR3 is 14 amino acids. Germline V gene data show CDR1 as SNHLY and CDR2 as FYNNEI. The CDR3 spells CASSPSGAYNEQFF. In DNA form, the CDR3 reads TGTGCCAGCAGTCCTAGCGGGGCTTACAATGAGCAGTTCTTC.